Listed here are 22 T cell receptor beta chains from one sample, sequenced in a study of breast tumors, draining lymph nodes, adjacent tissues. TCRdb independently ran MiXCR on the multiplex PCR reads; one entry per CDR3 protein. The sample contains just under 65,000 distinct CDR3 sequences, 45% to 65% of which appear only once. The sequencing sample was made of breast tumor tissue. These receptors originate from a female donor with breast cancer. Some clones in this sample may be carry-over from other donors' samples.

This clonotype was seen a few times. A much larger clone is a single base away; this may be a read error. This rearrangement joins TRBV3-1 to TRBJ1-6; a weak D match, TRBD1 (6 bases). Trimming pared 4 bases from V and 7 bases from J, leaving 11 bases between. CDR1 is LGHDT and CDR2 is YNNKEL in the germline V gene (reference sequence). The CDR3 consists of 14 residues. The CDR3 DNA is TGTGCCAGCAGCCCGGGGGCGACGAATTCACCCCTCCACTTT. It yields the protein CASSPGATNSPLHF.

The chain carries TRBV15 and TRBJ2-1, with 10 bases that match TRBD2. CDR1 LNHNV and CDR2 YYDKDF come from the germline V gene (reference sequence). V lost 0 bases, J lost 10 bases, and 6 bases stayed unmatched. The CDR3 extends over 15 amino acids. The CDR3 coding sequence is TGTGCCACCAGCAGAGAAGCGGGGGGGCCGGGGGAGCAGTTCTTC. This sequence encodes CATSREAGGPGEQFF.

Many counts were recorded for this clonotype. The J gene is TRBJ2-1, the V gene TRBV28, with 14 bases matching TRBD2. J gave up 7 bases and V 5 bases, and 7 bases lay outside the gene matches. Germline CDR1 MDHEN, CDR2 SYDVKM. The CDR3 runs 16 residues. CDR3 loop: CASSPGLAGAWNEQFF. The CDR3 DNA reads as TGTGCCAGCAGTCCGGGACTAGCGGGAGCCTGGAATGAGCAGTTCTTC.

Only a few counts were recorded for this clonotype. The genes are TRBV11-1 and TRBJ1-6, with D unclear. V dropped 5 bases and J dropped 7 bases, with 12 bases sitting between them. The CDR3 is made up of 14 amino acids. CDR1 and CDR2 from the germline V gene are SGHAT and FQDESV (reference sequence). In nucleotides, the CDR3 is TGTGCCAGCAGCCCCCCGGGGTTGAATTCACCCCTCCACTTT. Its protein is CASSPPGLNSPLHF.

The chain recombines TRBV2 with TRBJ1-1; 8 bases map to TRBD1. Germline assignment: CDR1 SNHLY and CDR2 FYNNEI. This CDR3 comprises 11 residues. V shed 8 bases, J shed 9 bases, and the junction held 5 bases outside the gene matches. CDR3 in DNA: TGTGCCAGCCGGACAGGGTTGAAAGCTTTCTTT. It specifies CASRTGLKAFF.

CDR3 region: CATSDSRSSGANVLTF. For the CDR3, the DNA is TGTGCCACCAGTGATTCGAGGAGCTCTGGGGCCAACGTCCTGACTTTC. The chain couples TRBV24-1 to TRBJ2-6; D is unresolved. Trimming left V 2 bases short and J 0 bases short, with 7 bases between. Germline CDR1 is KGHDR and CDR2 is SFDVKD. This CDR3 region has 16 residues.

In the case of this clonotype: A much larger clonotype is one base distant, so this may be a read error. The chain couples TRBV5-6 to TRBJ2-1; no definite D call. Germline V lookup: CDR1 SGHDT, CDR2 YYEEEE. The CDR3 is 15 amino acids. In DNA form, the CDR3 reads TGTGCCAGCAGCTTGGATGAAGGACGGTACAATGTGCAGTTCTTC. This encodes CASSLDEGRYNVQFF.

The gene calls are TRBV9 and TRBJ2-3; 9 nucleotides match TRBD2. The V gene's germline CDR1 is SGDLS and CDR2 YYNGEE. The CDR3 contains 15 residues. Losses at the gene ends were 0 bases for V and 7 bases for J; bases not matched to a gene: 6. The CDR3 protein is CASSVATSGQYTQYF. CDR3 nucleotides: TGTGCCAGCAGCGTAGCTACTAGCGGGCAATATACGCAGTATTTT.

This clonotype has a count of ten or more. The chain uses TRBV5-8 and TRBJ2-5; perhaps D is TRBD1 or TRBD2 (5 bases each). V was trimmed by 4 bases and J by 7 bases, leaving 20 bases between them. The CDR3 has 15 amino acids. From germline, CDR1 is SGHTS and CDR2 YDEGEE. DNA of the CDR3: TGTGCCAGCAGCCTTGGGTCTCGCCGGGGCGGGACCCAGTACTTC. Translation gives CASSLGSRRGGTQYF.

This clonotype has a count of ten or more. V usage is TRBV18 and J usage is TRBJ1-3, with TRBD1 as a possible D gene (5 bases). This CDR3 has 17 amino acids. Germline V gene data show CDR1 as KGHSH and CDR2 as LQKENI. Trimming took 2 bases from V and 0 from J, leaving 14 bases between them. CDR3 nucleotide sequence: TGTGCCAGCTCACCAAGGTTGGGGCGGGACTCTGGAAACACCATATATTTT. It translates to CASSPRLGRDSGNTIYF.

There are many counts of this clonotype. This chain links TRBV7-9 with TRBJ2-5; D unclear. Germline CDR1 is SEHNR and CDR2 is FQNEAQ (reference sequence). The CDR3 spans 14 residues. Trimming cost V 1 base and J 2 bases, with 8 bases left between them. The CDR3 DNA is TGTGCCAGCAGCTTAGAGGCGGTTCAAGAGACCCAGTACTTC. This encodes CASSLEAVQETQYF.

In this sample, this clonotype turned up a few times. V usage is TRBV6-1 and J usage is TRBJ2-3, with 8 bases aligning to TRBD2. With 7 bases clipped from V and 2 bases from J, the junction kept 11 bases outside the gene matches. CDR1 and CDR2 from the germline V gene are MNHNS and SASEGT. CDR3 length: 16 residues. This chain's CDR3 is CASKKAGVDPTDTQYF. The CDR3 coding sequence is TGTGCCAGCAAAAAAGCGGGAGTGGACCCCACAGATACGCAGTATTTT.

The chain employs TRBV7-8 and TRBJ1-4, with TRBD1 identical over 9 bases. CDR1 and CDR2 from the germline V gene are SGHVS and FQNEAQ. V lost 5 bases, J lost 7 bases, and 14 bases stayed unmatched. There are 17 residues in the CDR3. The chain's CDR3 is CASSPGGTGFGVEKLFF. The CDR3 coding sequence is TGTGCCAGCAGCCCGGGCGGGACAGGGTTTGGAGTTGAAAAACTGTTTTTT.

In DNA form, the CDR3 reads TGTGCCAGCACGGGGGGGCCAGGATGGGATGAAAAACTGTTTTTT. It specifies CASTGGPGWDEKLFF. The chain is built from TRBV2 and TRBJ1-4, with D perhaps TRBD1 (6 bases). V lost 7 bases to trimming and J lost 6 bases, with 18 bases between them. The length of the CDR3 is 15 residues. The germline CDR1 and CDR2 sequences are SNHLY and FYNNEI.

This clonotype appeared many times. CDR3 protein: CASSWSGSIYEQYF. The CDR3 bases are TGTGCCAGCAGTTGGAGCGGGAGTATCTACGAGCAGTACTTC. The chain links TRBV6-2 or TRBV6-3 to TRBJ2-7; TRBD2 aligns across 8 bases. CDR1 and CDR2 (germline): MNHEY, SVGEGT. V was pared by 4 bases and J by 3 bases, with 5 bases of the junction left unmatched. The CDR3 spans 14 residues.

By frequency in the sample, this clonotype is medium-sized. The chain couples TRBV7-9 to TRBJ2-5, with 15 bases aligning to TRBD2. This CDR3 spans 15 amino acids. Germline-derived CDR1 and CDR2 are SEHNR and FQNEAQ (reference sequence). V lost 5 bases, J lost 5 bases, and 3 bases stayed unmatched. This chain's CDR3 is CASSGLAGGGETQYF. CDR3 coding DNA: TGTGCCAGCAGCGGACTAGCGGGGGGGGGTGAGACCCAGTACTTC. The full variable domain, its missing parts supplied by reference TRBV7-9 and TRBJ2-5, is DTGVSQNPRHKITKRGQNVTFRCDPISEHNRLYWYRQTLGQGPEFLTYFQNEAQLEKSRLLSDRFSAERPKGSFSTLEIQRTEQGDSAMYLCASSGLAGGGETQYFGPGTRLLVL.

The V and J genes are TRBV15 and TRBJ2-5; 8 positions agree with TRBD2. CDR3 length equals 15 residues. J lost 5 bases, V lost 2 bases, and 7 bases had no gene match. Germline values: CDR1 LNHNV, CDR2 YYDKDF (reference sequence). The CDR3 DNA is TGTGCCACCAGCAGAAACCGGGGGGGTGCGGAGACCCAGTACTTC. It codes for CATSRNRGGAETQYF.

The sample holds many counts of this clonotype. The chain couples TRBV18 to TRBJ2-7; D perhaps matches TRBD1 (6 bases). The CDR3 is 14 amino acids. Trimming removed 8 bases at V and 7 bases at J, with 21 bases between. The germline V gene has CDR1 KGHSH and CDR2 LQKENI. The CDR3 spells CASRPQGPRGEQYF. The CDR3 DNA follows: TGTGCCAGCCGCCCTCAGGGGCCTCGTGGGGAGCAGTACTTC.

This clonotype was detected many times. The CDR3 coding sequence is TGTGCCAGCAGCTCCCTGGGACCTTATGCGGGAGGGCCAGGTGAGCAGTTCTTC. This encodes CASSSLGPYAGGPGEQFF. This rearrangement joins TRBV7-6 to TRBJ2-1, with 9 bases fitting TRBD2. CDR1 and CDR2 (germline): SGHVS, FNYEAQ. This CDR3 comprises 18 residues. V shed 4 bases and J 9 bases; nucleotides not matched to a gene: 19.

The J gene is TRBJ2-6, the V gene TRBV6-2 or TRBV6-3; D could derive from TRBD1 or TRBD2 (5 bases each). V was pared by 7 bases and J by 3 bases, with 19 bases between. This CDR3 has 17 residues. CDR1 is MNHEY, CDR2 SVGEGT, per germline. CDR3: CASTYGAGNIGANVLTF. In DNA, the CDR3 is TGTGCCAGCACCTACGGGGCAGGGAATATTGGGGCCAACGTCCTGACTTTC.

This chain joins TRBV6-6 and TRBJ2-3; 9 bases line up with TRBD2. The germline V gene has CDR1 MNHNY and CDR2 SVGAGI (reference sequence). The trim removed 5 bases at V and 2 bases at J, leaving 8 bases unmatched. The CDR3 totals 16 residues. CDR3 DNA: TGTGCCAGCAGTCGCCAGCGGGGGGACCACACAGATACGCAGTATTTT. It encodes CASSRQRGDHTDTQYF.

The CDR3 DNA follows: TGTGCCAGCAGTACCGGGACTAGCGGGGGGGCCCAAGAGACCCAGTACTTC. Protein: CASSTGTSGGAQETQYF. This sequence joins TRBV11-2 and TRBJ2-5, with TRBD2 matching 16 bases. Trimming removed 6 bases from V and 1 base from J; junction bases left unmatched: 5. Germline-derived CDR1 and CDR2 are SGHAT and FQNNGV. This CDR3 is built from 17 residues.